The present entry profiles one T cell receptor beta chain with its context. Its recognized antigen is unknown. Within one base of it there is no much larger clone, and no base qualities were kept. The collaborating institutions used their own protocols to collect whole blood in K2EDTA tubes. For TCRbeta analysis, collaborators shipped samples as frozen whole blood, isolated PBMCs, or DNA extracted from either of those sample types. Reading from cysteine to phenylalanine, the CDR3 counts 11 amino acids. Only the CDR3 portion is preserved as DNA: 33 bases, with reading frame beginning at the first base. CDR1 is given as DFQATT and CDR2 as SNEGSKA, both from the germline V gene (reference sequence). Clipping removes 6 bases from V and 10 bases from J, with 8 as the unmatched junction base count. The data originate from a study of blood T cell repertoires in COVID-19 (dated by TCRdb to 2018 to 2020). Regarding the study in general: Samples covering the acute and convalescent phases of COVID-19 were provided by collaborators in the United States, Italy and Spain. A freely available public database, intended as a resource for researchers studying the immune response to SARS-CoV-2, is where the repertoires were released. Where available, HLA class I and class II types were taken from metadata supplied by the sample provider and were not determined by assay-based typing. Nearly every sample came with metadata listing a de-identified subject ID, COVID-19 status, age in years and sex. Samples came from the ongoing ImmuneRACE study (first 160 participants) plus 1,254 subjects from 6 global collaborators. The material from the prospective study consisted of cDNA or gDNA derived from T cells, B-cell-depleted T cells, or PBMCs. The dataset comprised deeply sampled blood TCRbeta repertoires from subjects exposed to, actively infected with, or recovered from COVID-19.

TCRbeta CDR3 regions were amplified from genomic DNA by means of the immunoSEQ Assay, a bias-controlled multiplex PCR. Turning to the authors' computational methods: The number of nucleated cells in each sample was estimated by amplification of reference gene primers within the assay. Sequence reads were collapsed and filtered to measure the absolute abundance of every unique TCRbeta CDR3 rearrangement. Productive Simpson clonality was computed per sample as the square root of Simpson's diversity index over productive rearrangements. In TCRdb, the immuneACCESS table is reduced to in-frame sequences with V and J assigned. These tables do not hold every clone; where another copy was compared, an unresolved V gene accounts for under half, and the others remain unexplained. The V and J calls and clone size are taken from that table; D and trimming were inferred from the DNA. For this sample the table gives over 60,000 clones, of which 65% to 85% were detected only once. The ten largest clones add up to approximately 21% of the sample.

Study-level results and caveats: Clinical and demographic metadata were provided uncurated, with the amount varying by source and participant.

The source of this sequence is a man older than 75 with active or convalescent COVID-19. Sequenced sample: peripheral blood. The chain couples TRBV20-1 to TRBJ2-5; 7 bases in between match TRBD1. The CDR3 corresponds to CSAGTDRDQYF. The DNA sequence is TGCAGTGCCGGGACAGACAGGGACCAGTACTTC.